The 22 T cell receptor beta chains in this list originate from one sample, sequenced in a study of graft-versus-host responses after intestinal transplantation. These receptors have no identified antigens. Using immunoSEQ multiplex PCR, the repertoire was profiled, and TCRdb retains in-frame clones only, with some absent. This repertoire shows about 130,000 clones, about nine tenths found once; its top ten account for 0.19%. Sample: unstimulated CD4+ T cells sorted from spleen or lymph node cells, taken before intestinal transplant. These receptors all come from a human donor who received an intestinal transplant.

This chain connects TRBV5-4 to TRBJ2-7; TRBD1 matches at 12 bases. Germline V gene lookup returns CDR1 SGHNT and CDR2 YYREEE (reference sequence). V lost 3 bases, J lost 7 bases, and 8 bases stayed unmatched. CDR3 size: 15 residues. The CDR3 sequence is CASSSPGQGAWEQYF. CDR3 sequence (DNA): TGTGCCAGCAGCTCTCCGGGACAGGGGGCTTGGGAGCAGTACTTC.

V usage is TRBV7-6 and J usage is TRBJ2-7; 7 bases are shared with TRBD1. This CDR3 comprises 14 residues. Germline loops: CDR1 SGHVS, CDR2 FNYEAQ. V trimming: 5 bases; J trimming: 0 bases; junction bases outside the gene matches: 4. The CDR3: CASSPRTGSYEQYF. DNA for the CDR3: TGTGCCAGCAGCCCCAGGACAGGCTCCTACGAGCAGTACTTC.

CDR3 coding DNA: TGTGCCAGCAGCTTATCTTCTCCCACAGATACGCAGTATTTT. Translated: CASSLSSPTDTQYF. This chain connects TRBV7-3 to TRBJ2-3; D is unclear. The germline V and J ends were trimmed by 2 bases and 2 bases, with 8 bases remaining between them. The CDR3 sequence is 14 residues long. In germline, CDR1 is SGHTA, CDR2 FQGTGA.

V is TRBV30 and J is TRBJ1-3; TRBD1 is a possible D gene (5 bases). Deletions cut 1 base from V and 8 bases from J, with 18 bases between. The CDR3 runs to 15 residues. Per germline, CDR1 GTSNPN and CDR2 SVGIG (reference sequence). CDR3 sequence (DNA): TGTGCCTGGAGTGGGGACCAGGCTGGGTTTGACACCATATATTTT. Translated: CAWSGDQAGFDTIYF. The variable domain in full, with the rest retrieved from reference TRBV30 and TRBJ1-3, is SQTIHQWPATLVQPVGSPLSLECTVEGTSNPNLYWYRQAAGRGLQLLFYSVGIGQISSEVPQNLSASRPQDRQFILSSKKLLLSDSGFYLCAWSGDQAGFDTIYFGEGSWLTVV.

V usage is TRBV11-3 and J usage is TRBJ2-7, with TRBD1 matching 10 bases. The CDR3 covers 14 residues. V was clipped by 5 bases and J by 1 base; unmatched bases: 2. Germline values: CDR1 SGHNT, CDR2 YENEEA. This chain's CDR3 is CASSGQGESYEQYF. The CDR3 region has the DNA TGTGCCAGCAGCGGACAGGGGGAGTCCTACGAGCAGTACTTC.

The chain links TRBV7-9 to TRBJ1-1; D not certain. Germline values: CDR1 SEHNR, CDR2 FQNEAQ (reference sequence). The V gene lost 5 bases and the J gene lost 5 bases, with 9 bases spanning the gap. The CDR3 totals 12 residues. The CDR3 spells CASSQGRTEAFF. Written as DNA, the CDR3 is TGTGCCAGCAGCCAAGGACGTACTGAAGCTTTCTTT.

This chain uses TRBV18 with TRBJ2-1; no clear D gene. This CDR3 contains 12 residues. Trimming took 3 bases from V and 8 from J, leaving 8 bases between them. The germline V gene has CDR1 KGHSH and CDR2 LQKENI. CDR3 in DNA: TGTGCCAGCTCACCCACGGTATATGAGCAGTTCTTC. It yields the protein CASSPTVYEQFF.

The chain is built from TRBV28 and TRBJ2-5; D tentatively fits TRBD1 or TRBD2 (5 bases each). There are 17 residues in the CDR3. Germline assignment: CDR1 MDHEN and CDR2 SYDVKM. V lost 3 bases, J lost 5 bases, and 22 bases lay in between. The CDR3 protein is CASSLVFPGRPVETQYF. The CDR3 DNA is TGTGCCAGCAGTTTGGTCTTTCCGGGACGGCCTGTGGAGACCCAGTACTTC.

The chain joins TRBV28 to TRBJ1-2; 7 bases map to TRBD1. V trimming: 6 bases; J trimming: 4 bases; junction bases outside the gene matches: 8. CDR1 MDHEN and CDR2 SYDVKM come from the germline V gene. The CDR3 loop spans 14 amino acids. The CDR3 sequence: CASRLNRGFYGYTF. CDR3 bases: TGTGCCAGCAGATTAAACAGGGGCTTCTATGGCTACACCTTC.

The chain carries TRBV11-2 and TRBJ2-3; D gene ambiguous. The V gene lost 5 bases and the J gene lost 1 base, with 10 bases spanning the gap. Germline CDR1 is SGHAT and CDR2 is FQNNGV. The CDR3 length is 14 residues. The CDR3 is CASSRVIGTDTQYF. The CDR3 nucleotides are TGTGCCAGCAGCCGGGTTATAGGCACAGATACGCAGTATTTT.

The chain carries TRBV4-1 and TRBJ1-6; the D is unclear. V was clipped by 0 bases and J by 7 bases, with 10 bases between them. From germline, CDR1 is MGHRA and CDR2 YSYEKL. The CDR3 sequence is 15 residues long. In DNA, the CDR3 is TGCGCCAGCAGCCAAGAATTTGGCAGAAATTCACCCCTCCACTTT. It encodes CASSQEFGRNSPLHF.

The rearrangement joins TRBV5-4 to TRBJ2-5, with 9 bases lining up with TRBD2. The DNA end is more similar to TRBJ2-7, so the J call may be wrong. CDR1 is SGHNT, CDR2 YYREEE, per germline (reference sequence). The CDR3 has 15 amino acids. In nucleotides, the CDR3 is TGTGCCAGCAGCCATGGGACTAGCCAGTCCTACGAGCAGTACTTC. As protein: CASSHGTSQSYEQYF.

The chain is built from TRBV19 and TRBJ2-2, with TRBD1 identical over 12 bases. The V segment lost 3 bases and the J segment 2 bases; nucleotides outside the gene matches: 1. Per germline, CDR1 LNHDA and CDR2 SQIVND (reference sequence). The CDR3 length is 16 residues. DNA for the CDR3: TGTGCCAGTAGTATGGGGACAGGGGGCAACACCGGGGAGCTGTTTTTT. Amino acids: CASSMGTGGNTGELFF.

Details on this clone: The same CDR3 arises from other DNA sequences in this sample as well. The chain has TRBV5-1 and TRBJ2-3; 9 nucleotides line up with TRBD2. V lost 0 bases, J lost 1 base, and 0 bases stayed unmatched. Germline CDR1 and CDR2: SGHRS and YFSETQ. This CDR3 is built from 15 residues. CDR3 sequence (DNA): TGCGCCAGCAGCTTGGGACTAGCGGGCACAGATACGCAGTATTTT. This gives the protein CASSLGLAGTDTQYF.

The chain joins TRBV11-1 to TRBJ1-1; D possibly corresponds to TRBD1 (5 bases). Germline CDR1 SGHAT, CDR2 FQDESV (reference sequence). Trimming left V 1 base short and J 8 bases short, with 14 bases between. There are 14 residues in the CDR3. Written as DNA, the CDR3 is TGTGCCAGCAGCTTAGGGGACGGTGAGATGGAAGCTTTCTTT. This gives the protein CASSLGDGEMEAFF.

The chain is built from TRBV7-3 and TRBJ2-3, with TRBD2 identical over 12 bases. This CDR3 comprises 18 residues. V was clipped by 1 base and J by 2 bases; unmatched bases: 7. CDR1 is SGHTA and CDR2 is FQGTGA in the germline V gene. CDR3 nucleotides: TGTGCCAGCAGCTTAAGGACTAGCGGGACATCTGCCACAGATACGCAGTATTTT. This gives the protein CASSLRTSGTSATDTQYF.

V is TRBV6-5 and J is TRBJ1-2, with 7 bases fitting TRBD1. In germline, CDR1 is MNHEY, CDR2 SVGAGI. The CDR3 consists of 13 residues. Germline trimming cut 5 bases from V and 8 bases from J; bases unmatched to any gene: 8. CDR3 coding DNA: TGTGCCAGCAGTGAAGAGGGGGCTTGGGGCTACACCTTC. This translates into CASSEEGAWGYTF.

The V and J genes are TRBV10-3 and TRBJ2-1; TRBD2 agrees at 13 bases. Trimming removed 6 bases from V and 8 bases from J; junction bases left unmatched: 7. The germline V gene encodes CDR1 ENHRY and CDR2 SYGVKD. The CDR3 contains 15 residues. CDR3 in DNA: TGTGCCATCAGCGGACTAGCGGGAGTTTCTCATGAGCAGTTCTTC. Residues: CAISGLAGVSHEQFF.

CDR3 DNA sequence: TGTGCCAGCAATCCAGGGGGCCGGTACACTGAAGCTTTCTTT. The encoded protein is CASNPGGRYTEAFF. The gene calls are TRBV28 and TRBJ1-1; 8 bases agree with TRBD1. V shed 7 bases, J shed 3 bases, and the junction held 7 bases outside the gene matches. This CDR3 contains 14 residues. Per germline, CDR1 MDHEN and CDR2 SYDVKM.

This chain connects TRBV7-3 to TRBJ2-3; maybe TRBD1 (5 bases). Trimming took 5 bases from V and 4 from J, leaving 19 bases between them. In germline, CDR1 is SGHTA, CDR2 FQGTGA. CDR3 length: 16 amino acids. The CDR3 loop reads CASSPRAGMRADTQYF. The DNA of the CDR3 is TGTGCCAGCAGCCCCCGAGCAGGGATGAGAGCAGATACGCAGTATTTT.

This clone was seen a single time. The chain recombines TRBV4-1 with TRBJ1-1; the match to TRBD1 covers 8 bases. This CDR3 comprises 13 residues. V trimming: 5 bases; J trimming: 7 bases; junction bases outside the gene matches: 6. Germline V gene lookup returns CDR1 MGHRA and CDR2 YSYEKL. CDR3 loop: CASSGQGLGEAFF. The CDR3 DNA reads TGCGCCAGCAGCGGACAGGGTCTAGGTGAAGCTTTCTTT.

The rearrangement links TRBV27 to TRBJ2-7; D gene unclear. The CDR3 contains 14 residues. Per germline, CDR1 MNHEY and CDR2 SMNVEV (reference sequence). Between the trimmed V and J ends, which lost 2 bases and 1 base, there was a span of 9 bases. CDR3: CASSLKGSSYEQYF. The CDR3 nucleotides read TGTGCCAGCAGTTTAAAAGGCTCGTCCTACGAGCAGTACTTC.